This paragraph reports one TCR beta chain. This sample includes further DNA sequences coding for the same CDR3. The trim removed 6 bases at V and 8 bases at J, leaving 8 bases unmatched. The CDR3 consists of 13 residues. Generated by immunoSEQ multiplex PCR, the TCRdb table keeps only in-frame clones and is missing some. The sample has 250,000 or so clones; around nine tenths are singletons. This specimen comes from a study of blood T cell repertoires in COVID-19. This sequence joins TRBV12-3 or TRBV12-4 and TRBJ1-2, with 8 bases lining up with TRBD1. Sequencing used peripheral blood. The source is an older woman with acute or convalescent COVID-19. The CDR3 DNA is TGTGCCAGCAGCCCCGGACAGGGAAGCGGCTACACCTTC. This sequence encodes CASSPGQGSGYTF.